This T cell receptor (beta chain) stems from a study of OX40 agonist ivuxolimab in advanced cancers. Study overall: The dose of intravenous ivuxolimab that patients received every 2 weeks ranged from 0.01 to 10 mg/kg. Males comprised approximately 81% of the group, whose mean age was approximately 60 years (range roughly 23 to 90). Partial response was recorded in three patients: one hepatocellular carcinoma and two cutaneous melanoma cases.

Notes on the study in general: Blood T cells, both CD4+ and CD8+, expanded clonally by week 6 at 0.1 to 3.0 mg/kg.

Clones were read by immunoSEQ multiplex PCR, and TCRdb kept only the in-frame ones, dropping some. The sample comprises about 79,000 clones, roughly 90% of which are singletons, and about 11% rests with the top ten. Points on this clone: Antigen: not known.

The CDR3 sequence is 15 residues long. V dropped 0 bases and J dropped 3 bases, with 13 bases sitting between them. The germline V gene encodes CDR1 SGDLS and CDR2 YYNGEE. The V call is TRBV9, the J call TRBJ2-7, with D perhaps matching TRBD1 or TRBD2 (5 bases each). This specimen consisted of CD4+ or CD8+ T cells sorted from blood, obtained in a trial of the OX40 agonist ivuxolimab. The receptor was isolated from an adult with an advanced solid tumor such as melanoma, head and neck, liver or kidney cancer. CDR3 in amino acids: CASSVEGWGYYEQYF. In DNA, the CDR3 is TGTGCCAGCAGCGTAGAGGGGTGGGGGTACTACGAGCAGTACTTC.